Shown below are 29 T cell receptor beta chains from a single sample sequenced in a study of CD8 T cells in ankylosing spondylitis. Using its own MiXCR run on the 5' RACE reads, TCRdb lists one record per CDR3 protein. Among some 200,000 distinct CDR3 sequences listed, roughly 25% were seen once. The sequenced material came from blood, either unsorted or a sorted T cell fraction (not recorded which). Receptors originate from a male donor with ankylosing spondylitis or in good health (not recorded which).

The rearrangement links TRBV11-2 to TRBJ2-1, with TRBD2 matching 8 bases. Germline loops: CDR1 SGHAT, CDR2 FQNNGV. V shed 4 bases and J 3 bases; nucleotides not matched to a gene: 5. This CDR3 has 15 amino acids. Here the CDR3 reads CASSSGTSVYNEQFF. The CDR3 region has the DNA TGTGCCAGCAGCTCCGGGACTAGTGTCTACAATGAGCAGTTCTTC.

Ten or more counts support this clonotype. The rearrangement uses TRBV5-1 and TRBJ1-3; a possible D gene is TRBD1 (5 bases). Germline assignment: CDR1 SGHRS and CDR2 YFSETQ. The CDR3 runs to 15 residues. V was trimmed by 5 bases and J by 0 bases, leaving 12 bases between them. The CDR3 region has the DNA TGCGCCAGCAGACCCTCCACAGGCTCTGGAAACACCATATATTTT. It encodes CASRPSTGSGNTIYF.

The chain combines TRBV29-1 with TRBJ2-2; TRBD2 matches 7 bases. Per germline, CDR1 SQVTM and CDR2 ANQGSEA. The CDR3 sequence is 14 residues long. J lost 1 base, V lost 4 bases, and 3 bases had no gene match. The CDR3 region is CSVAGLLNTGELFF. In nucleotides, the CDR3 is TGCAGCGTTGCGGGACTACTGAACACCGGGGAGCTGTTTTTT.

This clonotype was observed at least ten times. This chain uses TRBV28 with TRBJ2-7, with D perhaps matching TRBD2 (6 bases). V lost 6 bases and J 4 bases, leaving 13 bases between the germline ends. Germline lookup yields CDR1 MDHEN and CDR2 SYDVKM. The CDR3 length is 13 residues. CDR3 bases: TGTGCCAGCAGCCCGCGGGGACCGTACGAGCAGTACTTC. Protein sequence: CASSPRGPYEQYF.

This clonotype was seen repeatedly, ten times or more. This sequence joins TRBV18 and TRBJ2-1; D is unresolved. CDR1 and CDR2 (germline): KGHSH, LQKENI. Between the trimmed V and J ends, which lost 6 bases and 15 bases, there was a span of 18 bases. The CDR3 is 12 amino acids. The CDR3 DNA follows: TGTGCCAGCTCCCCATATGCCGTCATGGCGTTCTTC. Translation gives CASSPYAVMAFF.

Only one count was recorded for this clonotype. A much more abundant neighbour one base away suggests this may be a read error. The gene calls are TRBV20-1 and TRBJ2-3; tentative D call: TRBD1 (6 bases). The CDR3 is 18 residues long. Germline assignment: CDR1 DFQATT and CDR2 SNEGSKA (reference sequence). CDR3 region: CSVRPNNGQLTSTDTQYF. The CDR3 nucleotides are TGCAGTGTTAGACCAAATAACGGACAGCTCACTAGCACAGATACGCAGTATTTT.

The chain combines TRBV5-1 with TRBJ2-7; 9 nucleotides line up with TRBD1. The CDR3 extends over 14 amino acids. V lost 6 bases, J lost 5 bases, and 9 bases stayed unmatched. Germline V gene sequence: CDR1 SGHRS, CDR2 YFSETQ. The CDR3: CASKNRDRADEQYF. CDR3 sequence (DNA): TGCGCCAGCAAGAACCGGGACAGGGCCGACGAGCAGTACTTC.

Ten or more counts support this clonotype. The chain carries TRBV12-3 or TRBV12-4 and TRBJ2-6, with D unresolved. The V and J ends lost 6 bases and 4 bases respectively, with 16 bases between them. The CDR3 has 16 residues. The CDR3 sequence: CASSRPAGTGANVLTF. The CDR3 DNA reads TGTGCCAGCAGCAGACCTGCCGGAACCGGGGCCAACGTCCTGACTTTC.

The chain carries TRBV20-1 and TRBJ2-7; either TRBD1 or TRBD2 may fit D (5 bases each). The CDR3 extends over 14 amino acids. CDR1 is DFQATT and CDR2 is SNEGSKA in the germline V gene (reference sequence). Trimming removed 5 bases from V and 0 bases from J, with 14 bases in between. The chain's CDR3 is CSASGTTSSYEQYF. The DNA for the CDR3 is TGCAGTGCTTCCGGGACCACATCCTCCTACGAGCAGTACTTC.

The V and J genes are TRBV29-1 and TRBJ2-2; TRBD1 aligns across 10 bases. Germline V lookup: CDR1 SQVTM, CDR2 ANQGSEA. This CDR3 is built from 14 residues. In DNA form, the CDR3 reads TGCAGTCACTCGGGACAGGGGAGTACCGGGGAGCTGTTTTTT. It specifies CSHSGQGSTGELFF.

This clonotype was observed many times. V and J are TRBV5-1 and TRBJ2-5; 10 nucleotides align to TRBD1. J was trimmed by 4 bases and V by 3 bases; bases with no gene match: 3. This CDR3 is 14 amino acids long. Germline CDR1 SGHRS, CDR2 YFSETQ. The CDR3 DNA sequence: TGCGCCAGCAGCTGGGGGGACAGGGGAGAGACCCAGTACTTC. Its protein is CASSWGDRGETQYF.

This clonotype was counted ten times or more. V and J are TRBV20-1 and TRBJ2-5; D ambiguous. Germline CDR1 is DFQATT and CDR2 is SNEGSKA (reference sequence). V lost 2 bases and J 4 bases, leaving 5 bases between the germline ends. This CDR3 spans 11 amino acids. Here the CDR3 reads CSARKTETQYF. The CDR3 nucleotides read TGCAGTGCTAGAAAGACAGAGACCCAGTACTTC.

This clonotype occurred many times. The rearrangement joins TRBV4-1 to TRBJ2-5; 11 bases are a match to TRBD2. Trimming removed 1 base from V and 2 bases from J; junction bases left unmatched: 9. The CDR3 loop spans 18 amino acids. Per germline, CDR1 MGHRA and CDR2 YSYEKL. The CDR3 loop reads CASSQGQPGTSGQETQYF. The CDR3 DNA is TGCGCCAGCAGCCAAGGACAACCCGGGACTAGCGGACAAGAGACCCAGTACTTC.

This clonotype was seen at least ten times. V and J are TRBV5-1 and TRBJ1-5; the D is unclear. Germline CDR1 is SGHRS and CDR2 is YFSETQ. The CDR3 totals 13 residues. Trimming stripped 0 bases from V and 3 bases from J, with 4 bases between. CDR3 DNA sequence: TGCGCCAGCAGCTTGGGAAACAATCAGCCCCAGCATTTT. Translation gives CASSLGNNQPQHF.

The chain recombines TRBV7-9 with TRBJ2-5; D call uncertain. The CDR3 spans 12 residues. V was pared by 2 bases and J by 4 bases, with 5 bases between. Germline V gene data show CDR1 as SEHNR and CDR2 as FQNEAQ (reference sequence). The CDR3 reads CASSLPVETQYF. The CDR3 region has the DNA TGTGCCAGCAGCTTACCCGTAGAGACCCAGTACTTC.

The rearrangement links TRBV20-1 to TRBJ2-5; 7 nucleotides match TRBD2. Germline CDR1 is DFQATT and CDR2 is SNEGSKA (reference sequence). Trimming at V came to 3 bases and at J to 5 bases, leaving 9 bases not matched to a gene. There are 14 residues in the CDR3. The CDR3: CSASSVREVETQYF. The CDR3 coding sequence is TGCAGTGCTAGCTCCGTACGGGAGGTCGAGACCCAGTACTTC.

In its sample, this clonotype was seen many times. V usage is TRBV5-1 and J usage is TRBJ1-4; D not certain. This CDR3 is built from 15 residues. Per the germline V gene, CDR1 is SGHRS and CDR2 is YFSETQ. With 1 base removed from V and 0 bases from J, the gap between germline ends came to 7 bases. The CDR3 here is CASSLMRATNEKLFF. The CDR3 nucleotides are TGCGCCAGCAGCTTGATGAGGGCAACTAATGAAAAACTGTTTTTT.

This clonotype was seen repeatedly, ten times or more. This chain joins TRBV20-1 and TRBJ2-7; 8 bases are a match to TRBD2. The CDR3 is made up of 14 amino acids. In germline, CDR1 is DFQATT, CDR2 SNEGSKA (reference sequence). V shed 0 bases, J shed 5 bases, and the junction held 6 bases outside the gene matches. CDR3 loop: CSARDFRREDEQYF. The CDR3 coding sequence is TGCAGTGCTAGAGATTTTAGGCGGGAGGACGAGCAGTACTTC.

This clonotype was counted many times. This sequence joins TRBV29-1 and TRBJ2-7; TRBD1 matches at 10 bases. The CDR3 is 15 residues long. J lost 2 bases, V lost 6 bases, and 10 bases had no gene match. Germline values: CDR1 SQVTM, CDR2 ANQGSEA. CDR3 bases: TGCAGCGTGTCACCGGGACAGGGGTCCCCCTACGAGCAGTACTTC. It is translated as CSVSPGQGSPYEQYF.

This clonotype occurred a few times. The chain joins TRBV5-6 to TRBJ1-6; no firm D call. Looked up from germline, CDR1 is SGHDT and CDR2 is YYEEEE. The V gene lost 1 base and the J gene lost 4 bases, with 6 bases spanning the gap. The CDR3 is made up of 14 amino acids. The CDR3: CASSLYGYNSPLHF. DNA for the CDR3: TGTGCCAGCAGCTTGTACGGGTATAATTCACCCCTCCACTTT.

This clonotype was found many times. The V call is TRBV24-1, the J call TRBJ1-1; D remains unclear. CDR3 length: 13 amino acids. From germline, CDR1 is KGHDR and CDR2 SFDVKD. V was pared by 7 bases and J by 5 bases, with 13 bases between. The CDR3 DNA is TGTGCCACCAGGAGTACTGGATGGACTGAAGCTTTCTTT. Its translation: CATRSTGWTEAFF.

This clonotype was recorded a few times. The chain combines TRBV7-2 with TRBJ2-7; D gene ambiguous. The CDR3 loop spans 12 amino acids. Germline V gives CDR1 SGHTA, CDR2 FQGNSA. V was shortened by 5 bases and J by 2 bases, with 7 bases between the two germline ends. The CDR3 DNA sequence: TGTGCCAGCAGCCACTATCCCTACGAGCAGTACTTC. Amino acids: CASSHYPYEQYF.

There are many counts of this clonotype. This chain joins TRBV5-1 and TRBJ1-2, with 7 bases fitting TRBD1. Germline CDR1 SGHRS, CDR2 YFSETQ. The CDR3 runs to 14 residues. V dropped 4 bases and J dropped 6; count of bases not matched to a gene: 9. DNA of the CDR3: TGCGCCAGCAGCCCGGAGACAGGGTATAATGGCTACACCTTC. As protein: CASSPETGYNGYTF.

This clonotype was counted only a few times. The rearrangement uses TRBV20-1 and TRBJ2-5; D possibly corresponds to TRBD2 (6 bases). Germline CDR1 and CDR2: DFQATT and SNEGSKA (reference sequence). The CDR3 consists of 14 residues. Trimming took off 1 base at V and 8 bases at J, with 17 bases between the two ends. CDR3 sequence (DNA): TGCAGTGCTAGAGGTGGTAGCGGCGCTGCCACCCAGTACTTC. This translates into CSARGGSGAATQYF.

This clonotype has a count of ten or more. The V and J genes are TRBV11-3 and TRBJ2-2, with 11 bases fitting TRBD2. The CDR3 loop spans 15 amino acids. CDR1 SGHNT and CDR2 YENEEA come from the germline V gene. V gave up 3 bases and J gave up 6 bases; unmatched junction bases: 3. The CDR3 DNA sequence: TGTGCCAGCAGCTTGACTAGCGGGACGGCCGGGGAGCTGTTTTTT. Its protein is CASSLTSGTAGELFF.

This clonotype was counted a few times. The gene calls are TRBV19 and TRBJ2-7; 10 bases fit TRBD2. CDR3 length equals 16 residues. Per germline, CDR1 LNHDA and CDR2 SQIVND (reference sequence). After removal of 5 bases from V and 1 base from J, the junction contained 8 bases not matched to a gene. CDR3 DNA sequence: TGTGCCAGTAGTCCATCTAGCGGGGGCAAATCCTACGAGCAGTACTTC. Encoded protein: CASSPSSGGKSYEQYF.

Many counts were recorded for this clonotype. The chain couples TRBV4-3 to TRBJ2-6, with no clear D. The CDR3 loop spans 14 amino acids. Trimming stripped 5 bases from V and 1 base from J, with 6 bases between. Germline V gene data show CDR1 as LGHNA and CDR2 as YSLEER. The DNA of the CDR3 is TGCGCCAGCAGCGTAGGATCTGGGGCCAACGTCCTGACTTTC. Its protein is CASSVGSGANVLTF.

The sample holds a few counts of this clonotype. The chain has TRBV5-1 and TRBJ1-2, with 8 bases aligning to TRBD1. Germline CDR1 is SGHRS and CDR2 is YFSETQ. This CDR3 contains 13 residues. V lost 4 bases to trimming and J lost 7 bases; unmatched junction nucleotides: 6. The chain's CDR3 is CASSPGQGLGYTF. DNA for the CDR3: TGCGCCAGCAGCCCCGGACAGGGTCTTGGCTACACCTTC.

The V call is TRBV10-2, the J call TRBJ2-7, with TRBD2 matching 8 bases. Per the germline V gene, CDR1 is WSHSY and CDR2 is SAAADI. The CDR3 is 16 amino acids. J was trimmed by 1 base and V by 3 bases; bases with no gene match: 8. CDR3 loop: CASSDVGGGRSYEQYF. The CDR3 DNA reads TGCGCCAGCAGTGATGTAGGCGGCGGGAGGTCCTACGAGCAGTACTTC.